Following are 7 T cell receptor beta chains from one sample sequenced in a study of T cell responses to AZD1222 COVID-19 vaccine. The data were produced by immunoSEQ multiplex PCR, yet TCRdb's version contains in-frame clones alone and is incomplete. The repertoire includes some 180,000 clones, roughly 91% of them detected once, and approximately 1.9% sits in the top ten. The sample in question was peripheral blood, obtained 28 days after the second AZD1222 dose. The receptors derive from an adult who received the AZD1222 COVID-19 vaccine.

The chain recombines TRBV27 with TRBJ2-7, with 8 positions matching TRBD1. The CDR3 covers 15 residues. V lost 5 bases, J lost 5 bases, and 11 bases stayed unmatched. Germline V CDR1 and CDR2: MNHEY, SMNVEV (reference sequence). CDR3: CASSPERQGKDEQYF. The CDR3 bases are TGTGCCAGCAGTCCTGAACGACAGGGGAAAGACGAGCAGTACTTC.

V is TRBV7-8 and J is TRBJ2-5, with 10 bases lining up with TRBD2. Germline assignment: CDR1 SGHVS and CDR2 FQNEAQ. The CDR3 totals 16 residues. The ends lost 5 bases at V and 1 base at J; junction bases unmatched: 7. The CDR3 protein is CASSPNSGGTQETQYF. DNA for the CDR3: TGTGCCAGCAGCCCAAATAGCGGGGGGACCCAAGAGACCCAGTACTTC.

The V gene is TRBV5-1, the J gene TRBJ2-6; D not resolved. Germline V lookup: CDR1 SGHRS, CDR2 YFSETQ. This CDR3 comprises 13 residues. V lost 4 bases, J lost 4 bases, and 6 bases lay in between. The CDR3: CASSGSGANVLTF. CDR3 in DNA: TGCGCCAGCAGCGGCTCGGGGGCCAACGTCCTGACTTTC.

The chain combines TRBV11-2 with TRBJ1-1, with D perhaps TRBD1 (5 bases). V lost 5 bases and J lost 5, with 18 bases in between. From germline, CDR1 is SGHAT and CDR2 FQNNGV. This CDR3 contains 15 residues. For the CDR3, the DNA is TGTGCCAGCAGCAAAGGAGGCAGGGTGTGGACTGAAGCTTTCTTT. Its protein product is CASSKGGRVWTEAFF. Complete variable domain (other parts from reference TRBV11-2 and TRBJ1-1): EAGVAQSPRYKIIEKRQSVAFWCNPISGHATLYWYQQILGQGPKLLIQFQNNGVVDDSQLPKDRFSAERLKGVDSTLKIQPAKLEDSAVYLCASSKGGRVWTEAFFGQGTRLTVV.

The chain carries TRBV5-1 and TRBJ2-1; no clear D gene. The ends were cut back, 4 bases at V and 2 bases at J, with 16 bases in the middle. The CDR3 has 16 residues. Germline V lookup: CDR1 SGHRS, CDR2 YFSETQ. CDR3 coding DNA: TGCGCCAGCAGCCCCCGCCTTACTGGTGCCTACAATGAGCAGTTCTTC. Translating it yields CASSPRLTGAYNEQFF. The full variable domain, completed using reference TRBV5-1 and TRBJ2-1, is KAGVTQTPRYLIKTRGQQVTLSCSPISGHRSVSWYQQTPGQGLQFLFEYFSETQRNKGNFPGRFSGRQFSNSRSEMNVSTLELGDSALYLCASSPRLTGAYNEQFFGPGTRLTVL.

The V gene is TRBV7-9, the J gene TRBJ1-1; no clear D. The CDR3 has 17 residues. Between the trimmed V and J ends, which lost 5 bases and 0 bases, there was a span of 19 bases. Looked up from germline, CDR1 is SEHNR and CDR2 is FQNEAQ (reference sequence). The CDR3: CASSLRESTGMNTEAFF. CDR3 nucleotide sequence: TGTGCCAGCAGCCTGAGAGAGTCGACGGGAATGAACACTGAAGCTTTCTTT.

The chain recombines TRBV14 with TRBJ2-7, with D possibly being TRBD1 (6 bases). This CDR3 is 15 amino acids long. V gave up 0 bases and J gave up 0 bases, with 9 bases separating them. Germline V gives CDR1 SGHDN, CDR2 FVKESK. In DNA form, the CDR3 reads TGTGCCAGCAGCCAAGAAACAGGGATCTCCTACGAGCAGTACTTC. This codes for CASSQETGISYEQYF.